Listed here are 25 T cell receptor beta chains from one sample, sequenced in a study of cytomegalovirus exposure and HLA in healthy donors. A multiplex PCR was run with 60 Vbeta primers and 13 Jbeta primers. Profiling relied on immunoSEQ multiplex PCR, and the TCRdb table lists in-frame clones only, not all of them. The table lists about 200,000 clones, about 81% of them singletons. The sequenced sample was PBMCs. These receptors all stem from a man aged 35 to 55 in good health and CMV-seropositive.

The chain carries TRBV7-3 and TRBJ1-1; D not certain. The germline V gene has CDR1 SGHTA and CDR2 FQGTGA. The V end was cut by 5 bases, the J end by 2 bases, with 12 bases between. The CDR3 length is 14 residues. In nucleotides, the CDR3 is TGTGCCAGCAGCCTACGACCGGGTAACACTGAAGCTTTCTTT. Residues: CASSLRPGNTEAFF.

This rearrangement joins TRBV4-1 to TRBJ2-1; 8 bases line up with TRBD1. The V segment lost 0 bases and the J segment 5 bases; nucleotides outside the gene matches: 12. Germline V gives CDR1 MGHRA, CDR2 YSYEKL. CDR3 length: 18 residues. The CDR3 spells CASSQDALPGGRNNEQFF. CDR3 bases: TGCGCCAGCAGCCAAGACGCCCTACCAGGGGGCCGGAACAATGAGCAGTTCTTC.

The rearrangement uses TRBV27 and TRBJ2-7, with 8 bases identical to TRBD1. The CDR3 has 14 amino acids. Germline trimming cut 6 bases from V and 1 base from J; bases unmatched to any gene: 5. CDR1 and CDR2 (germline): MNHEY, SMNVEV (reference sequence). The CDR3 DNA sequence: TGTGCCAGCAGCCCAGACAGGGGATCCTACGAGCAGTACTTC. Residues: CASSPDRGSYEQYF.

The chain joins TRBV27 to TRBJ2-1; the match to TRBD1 covers 7 bases. CDR1 is MNHEY, CDR2 SMNVEV, per germline (reference sequence). V was clipped by 6 bases and J by 3 bases; unmatched bases: 5. The CDR3 sequence is 14 residues long. The CDR3 spells CASRTGTDYNEQFF. CDR3 nucleotides: TGTGCCAGCAGAACCGGGACAGACTACAATGAGCAGTTCTTC.

J is TRBJ2-3 and V is TRBV5-1; weak D call: TRBD2 (5 bases). Trimming stripped 2 bases from V and 0 bases from J, with 13 bases between. CDR1 and CDR2 (germline): SGHRS, YFSETQ. The CDR3 contains 16 residues. In nucleotides, the CDR3 is TGCGCCAGCAGCTTTGCAGCGGAAATTAGCACAGATACGCAGTATTTT. It codes for CASSFAAEISTDTQYF.

The J gene is TRBJ1-4, the V gene TRBV6-6; TRBD1 might be the D (6 bases). The V and J ends lost 5 bases and 6 bases respectively, with 16 bases between them. The CDR3 extends over 15 amino acids. From germline, CDR1 is MNHNY and CDR2 SVGAGI (reference sequence). In DNA form, the CDR3 reads TGTGCCAGCAGTGGTGTCGCGAACAGGGATGAAAAACTGTTTTTT. It specifies CASSGVANRDEKLFF.

The chain employs TRBV5-1 and TRBJ2-1, with 13 bases identical to TRBD2. Germline CDR1 and CDR2: SGHRS and YFSETQ. The CDR3 is 16 amino acids. J was trimmed by 9 bases and V by 2 bases; bases with no gene match: 8. The CDR3 DNA follows: TGCGCCAGCAGCTTCCGACTAGCGGGAGGCGGGGGTGAGCAGTTCTTC. It yields the protein CASSFRLAGGGGEQFF.

The CDR3, as DNA: TGTGCCAGCAGCTTAGAAGGCGGGAGGGCGGATACGCAGTATTTT. Translation gives CASSLEGGRADTQYF. The rearrangement joins TRBV7-9 to TRBJ2-3, with 9 bases aligning to TRBD2. The CDR3 consists of 15 residues. The junction had 5 bases not matched to a gene; V was cut back by 1 base and J by 6 bases. The V gene's germline CDR1 is SEHNR and CDR2 FQNEAQ (reference sequence).

V gene TRBV6-5 combines with J gene TRBJ1-2; 7 bases align to TRBD1. V lost 8 bases to trimming and J lost 6 bases; unmatched junction nucleotides: 6. This CDR3 has 12 amino acids. CDR1 and CDR2 (germline): MNHEY, SVGAGI. The CDR3 DNA follows: TGTGCCAGCTCCCGGACAGGTCATGGCTACACCTTC. Translating it yields CASSRTGHGYTF.

The CDR3 DNA sequence: TGTGCCTGTGACACGGACAGGCGAAAATCAACTAATGAAAAACTGTTTTTT. Translated: CACDTDRRKSTNEKLFF. This chain joins TRBV30 and TRBJ1-4; 7 bases map to TRBD1. This CDR3 region has 17 residues. Germline CDR1 reads GTSNPN; CDR2 reads SVGIG (reference sequence). V gave up 6 bases and J gave up 0 bases; unmatched junction bases: 13.

This clone occurred once. The chain recombines TRBV7-9 with TRBJ1-5; D is uncertain. Trimming stripped 2 bases from V and 7 bases from J, with 15 bases between. In germline, CDR1 is SEHNR, CDR2 FQNEAQ (reference sequence). This CDR3 spans 15 amino acids. The CDR3 DNA reads TGTGCCAGCAGCTTATCTTCTACTATCCTACAGCCCCAGCATTTT. Its protein is CASSLSSTILQPQHF. Filled out from reference TRBV7-9 and TRBJ1-5, the complete variable domain reads DTGVSQNPRHKITKRGQNVTFRCDPISEHNRLYWYRQTLGQGPEFLTYFQNEAQLEKSRLLSDRFSAERPKGSFSTLEIQRTEQGDSAMYLCASSLSSTILQPQHFGDGTRLSIL.

The rearrangement uses TRBV7-9 and TRBJ2-4; TRBD2 matches at 11 bases. This CDR3 contains 17 residues. Germline V gene lookup returns CDR1 SEHNR and CDR2 FQNEAQ (reference sequence). V gave up 7 bases and J gave up 4 bases; unmatched junction bases: 12. The CDR3 sequence: CASTTEMTSGEKNIQYF. As DNA, the CDR3 is TGTGCCAGCACCACCGAAATGACTAGCGGGGAAAAAAACATTCAGTACTTC.

CDR3 residues: CSVEDKMGETSYEQYF. The CDR3, as DNA: TGCAGCGTTGAAGATAAAATGGGAGAAACCTCCTACGAGCAGTACTTC. The rearrangement joins TRBV29-1 to TRBJ2-7; TRBD2 might be the D (5 bases). The germline V gene encodes CDR1 SQVTM and CDR2 ANQGSEA. There are 16 residues in the CDR3. The V and J ends lost 0 bases and 0 bases respectively, with 15 bases between them.

The V gene is TRBV19, the J gene TRBJ1-1; 9 bases map to TRBD1. Germline CDR1 LNHDA, CDR2 SQIVND (reference sequence). The V gene end was trimmed by 10 bases and the J gene end by 2 bases; junction bases not matched to a gene: 11. CDR3 length equals 15 residues. CDR3 region: CATSQGAYLNTEAFF. The CDR3 DNA follows: TGTGCCACTTCACAGGGGGCATACCTTAACACTGAAGCTTTCTTT.

The rearrangement links TRBV6-5 to TRBJ2-5, with D tentatively TRBD2 (5 bases). The CDR3 runs to 13 residues. The V gene's germline CDR1 is MNHEY and CDR2 SVGAGI. V lost 7 bases and J lost 2, with 11 bases in between. CDR3 in amino acids: CASTPAGQETQYF. The DNA of the CDR3 is TGTGCCAGCACCCCGGCGGGTCAAGAGACCCAGTACTTC.

The CDR3 DNA sequence: TGTGCCAGCAGCCCGATAGGAGACACAGATACGCAGTATTTT. Protein sequence: CASSPIGDTDTQYF. The chain carries TRBV12-1 and TRBJ2-3; whether TRBD2, the table's D call, matches the DNA was not checked. TRBV12-1 is listed as a pseudogene. This CDR3 has 14 residues.

The chain combines TRBV6-5 with TRBJ2-7; D may be TRBD1 (7 bases). Germline V gene sequence: CDR1 MNHEY, CDR2 SVGAGI. Trimming took 6 bases from V and 0 from J, leaving 15 bases between them. The CDR3 length is 15 residues. CDR3 sequence reads: CASRPRDRHSYEQYV. CDR3 DNA: TGTGCCAGCAGGCCGCGGGACAGACACTCCTACGAGCAGTACGTC.

V and J are TRBV6-5 and TRBJ2-2; a weak D match, TRBD1 (6 bases). Germline-derived CDR1 and CDR2 are MNHEY and SVGAGI. The V end lost 6 bases, the J end lost 1 base, and 12 bases lay between the germline ends. This CDR3 has 15 amino acids. CDR3 DNA sequence: TGTGCCAGCAGAGATCACAGGGTGAACACCGGGGAGCTGTTTTTT. As protein: CASRDHRVNTGELFF.

V usage is TRBV2 and J usage is TRBJ1-2; D is unclear. V was shortened by 10 bases and J by 8 bases, with 14 bases between the two germline ends. In germline, CDR1 is SNHLY, CDR2 FYNNEI. The CDR3 is 11 amino acids. In nucleotides, the CDR3 is TGTGCCACCCTCGATTCGGGGGGCTACACCTTC. The encoded protein is CATLDSGGYTF.

The V and J genes are TRBV10-3 and TRBJ2-7; D is ambiguous. Germline V lookup: CDR1 ENHRY, CDR2 SYGVKD. V gave up 0 bases and J gave up 5 bases, with 14 bases separating them. The CDR3 is 15 amino acids. The CDR3 nucleotides read TGTGCCATCAGTGAGTCGGAGACTCTGATCCACGAGCAGTACTTC. Translation: CAISESETLIHEQYF.

This chain uses TRBV4-1 with TRBJ2-1; 13 bases match TRBD2. Germline CDR1 MGHRA, CDR2 YSYEKL. This CDR3 has 19 residues. Trimming removed 1 base from V and 3 bases from J; junction bases left unmatched: 9. The CDR3 is CASSQVPLGLAGDYNEQFF. Written as DNA, the CDR3 is TGCGCCAGCAGCCAAGTACCACTCGGACTAGCGGGAGACTACAATGAGCAGTTCTTC.

The rearrangement uses TRBV27 and TRBJ2-3; possible D gene TRBD1, 7 bases. The germline V gene encodes CDR1 MNHEY and CDR2 SMNVEV (reference sequence). V was cut by 1 base and J by 2 bases, with 16 bases left in between. CDR3 length equals 17 residues. CDR3 nucleotide sequence: TGTGCCAGCAGTTTATGGGGGGCAGGGGGAGACACAGATACGCAGTATTTT. Translation: CASSLWGAGGDTDTQYF.

This chain links TRBV20-1 with TRBJ2-5; D not certain. Trimming removed 6 bases from V and 2 bases from J, with 7 bases in between. Germline V gene data show CDR1 as DFQATT and CDR2 as SNEGSKA (reference sequence). The CDR3 has 11 residues. Here the CDR3 reads CSARRQETQYF. The CDR3 nucleotides are TGCAGTGCCCGGCGGCAAGAGACCCAGTACTTC.

The chain employs TRBV10-3 and TRBJ2-5; TRBD1 is a possible D gene (6 bases). Germline loops: CDR1 ENHRY, CDR2 SYGVKD. The CDR3 consists of 14 residues. V lost 4 bases to trimming and J lost 2 bases, with 11 bases between them. CDR3: CAISGTDVQETQYF. Written as DNA, the CDR3 is TGTGCCATCAGTGGGACAGACGTACAAGAGACCCAGTACTTC.

The V gene is TRBV7-3, the J gene TRBJ1-3, with 9 bases fitting TRBD1. This CDR3 region has 17 residues. Looked up from germline, CDR1 is SGHTA and CDR2 is FQGTGA. Trimming took 2 bases from V and 3 from J; bases not matched to a gene: 8. DNA for the CDR3: TGTGCCAGCAGCTTATTACCCACGGACAGGGGTGGAAACACCATATATTTT. Translating it yields CASSLLPTDRGGNTIYF. Together with reference TRBV7-3 and TRBJ1-3, the CDR3 gives the full variable domain: GAGVSQTPSNKVTEKGKYVELRCDPISGHTALYWYRQSLGQGPEFLIYFQGTGAADDSGLPNDRFFAVRPEGSVSTLKIQRTERGDSAVYLCASSLLPTDRGGNTIYFGEGSWLTVV.